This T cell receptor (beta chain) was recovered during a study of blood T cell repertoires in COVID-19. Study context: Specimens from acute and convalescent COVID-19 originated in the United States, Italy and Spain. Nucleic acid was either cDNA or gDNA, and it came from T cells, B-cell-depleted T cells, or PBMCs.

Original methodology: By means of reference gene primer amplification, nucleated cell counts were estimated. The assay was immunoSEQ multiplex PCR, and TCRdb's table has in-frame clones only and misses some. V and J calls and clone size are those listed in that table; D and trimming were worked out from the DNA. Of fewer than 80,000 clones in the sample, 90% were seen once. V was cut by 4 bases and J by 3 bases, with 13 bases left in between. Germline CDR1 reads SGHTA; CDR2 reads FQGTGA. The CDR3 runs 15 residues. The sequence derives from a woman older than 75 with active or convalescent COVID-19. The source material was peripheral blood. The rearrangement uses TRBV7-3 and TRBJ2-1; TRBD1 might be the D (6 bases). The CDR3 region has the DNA TGTGCCAGCAGCTCCCCCGGACAGTTCTACAATGAGCAGTTCTTC. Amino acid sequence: CASSSPGQFYNEQFF.